The 26 T cell receptor beta chains listed next were all sequenced from one sample in a study of technical replicates of blood from a few donors. Assay: immunoSEQ multiplex PCR; the TCRdb copy retains only in-frame clones and omits some. The sample carries tens of thousands of clones, around 92% recorded once. The sequencing input was T cells isolated from PBMCs. The source of these receptors is a human donor in good health.

The chain combines TRBV6-5 with TRBJ1-2; 7 nucleotides align to TRBD1. This CDR3 is 13 amino acids long. J lost 4 bases, V lost 6 bases, and 5 bases had no gene match. Germline-derived CDR1 and CDR2 are MNHEY and SVGAGI. In DNA, the CDR3 is TGTGCCAGCAGCAGGGGACAGCCCTATGGCTACACCTTC. Encoded protein: CASSRGQPYGYTF.

CDR3 sequence reads: CASSLGAGQRNTGELFF. The CDR3 DNA follows: TGTGCCAGCAGCCTTGGGGCAGGGCAGAGGAACACCGGGGAGCTGTTTTTT. The chain recombines TRBV7-6 with TRBJ2-2; TRBD1 might be the D (5 bases). The CDR3 spans 17 residues. The germline V gene has CDR1 SGHVS and CDR2 FNYEAQ. V lost 5 bases and J lost 1, with 17 bases in between.

This clone was seen just once. The chain couples TRBV4-2 to TRBJ2-7; D might be TRBD1 (5 bases). In germline, CDR1 is LGHNA, CDR2 YNFKEQ. The CDR3 runs to 17 residues. V was trimmed by 0 bases and J by 1 base, leaving 16 bases between them. CDR3 region: CASSQDQGQGLSYEQYF. DNA of the CDR3: TGTGCCAGCAGCCAAGATCAAGGGCAGGGCCTATCCTACGAGCAGTACTTC.

The chain joins TRBV9 to TRBJ2-3; no firm D call. Germline V lookup: CDR1 SGDLS, CDR2 YYNGEE. The CDR3 loop spans 14 amino acids. The V end was cut by 0 bases, the J end by 6 bases, with 11 bases between. CDR3 loop: CASSVGHRYDTQYF. In nucleotides, the CDR3 is TGTGCCAGCAGCGTAGGACACCGTTACGATACGCAGTATTTT.

The chain joins TRBV5-1 to TRBJ2-5; perhaps TRBD2 as D (6 bases). Trimming stripped 4 bases from V and 2 bases from J, with 12 bases between. This CDR3 has 14 residues. In germline, CDR1 is SGHRS, CDR2 YFSETQ. The CDR3 loop is CASSAGLEQETQYF. The CDR3 DNA is TGCGCCAGCAGCGCGGGGCTAGAACAAGAGACCCAGTACTTC.

The chain links TRBV5-1 to TRBJ1-2, with D possibly being TRBD1 (5 bases). The V end lost 5 bases, the J end lost 8 bases, and 16 bases lay between the germline ends. This CDR3 is built from 13 residues. The germline V gene has CDR1 SGHRS and CDR2 YFSETQ. The CDR3 sequence is CASSLAGLQGYTF. The CDR3 DNA is TGCGCCAGCAGTCTGGCAGGGCTTCAGGGCTACACCTTC. Full variable domain (rest looked up from reference TRBV5-1 and TRBJ1-2): KAGVTQTPRYLIKTRGQQVTLSCSPISGHRSVSWYQQTPGQGLQFLFEYFSETQRNKGNFPGRFSGRQFSNSRSEMNVSTLELGDSALYLCASSLAGLQGYTFGSGTRLTVV.

The chain joins TRBV28 to TRBJ2-4; TRBD1 matches 10 bases. CDR1 and CDR2 (germline): MDHEN, SYDVKM. This CDR3 contains 11 residues. V dropped 6 bases and J dropped 13; count of bases not matched to a gene: 3. Here the CDR3 DNA reads TGTGCCAGCAGCCGGGACAGGGGACAGTACTTC. Translating it yields CASSRDRGQYF. Filled out from reference TRBV28 and TRBJ2-4, the complete variable domain reads DVKVTQSSRYLVKRTGEKVFLECVQDMDHENMFWYRQDPGLGLRLIYFSYDVKMKEKGDIPEGYSVSREKKERFSLILESASTNQTSMYLCASSRDRGQYFGAGTRLSVL.

The V gene is TRBV28, the J gene TRBJ2-7, with D perhaps TRBD1 (5 bases). The CDR3 consists of 13 residues. V was cut by 5 bases and J by 5 bases, with 13 bases left in between. Looked up from germline, CDR1 is MDHEN and CDR2 is SYDVKM. The CDR3, as DNA: TGTGCCAGCAGTATCGAAAAGGGGAACGAGCAGTACTTC. It translates to CASSIEKGNEQYF.

V and J are TRBV18 and TRBJ1-5, with D perhaps TRBD1 (6 bases). V was clipped by 4 bases and J by 8 bases, with 15 bases between them. Germline V CDR1 and CDR2: KGHSH, LQKENI. The CDR3 runs 14 residues. The CDR3 DNA sequence: TGTGCCAGCTCACTCTCAGGGGCCCATGAGCCCCAGCATTTT. Protein product: CASSLSGAHEPQHF.

The chain couples TRBV29-1 to TRBJ2-2; D gene uncertain. Trimming stripped 0 bases from V and 1 base from J, with 12 bases between. Germline V gene lookup returns CDR1 SQVTM and CDR2 ANQGSEA. This CDR3 contains 16 residues. CDR3 nucleotides: TGCAGCGTTGAAGATTCACGAGGCCGGAACACCGGGGAGCTGTTTTTT. Encoded protein: CSVEDSRGRNTGELFF.

The genes are TRBV11-2 and TRBJ2-1; weak D call: TRBD2 (6 bases). Germline lookup yields CDR1 SGHAT and CDR2 FQNNGV. Trimming cost V 4 bases and J 1 base, with 17 bases left between them. There are 17 residues in the CDR3. CDR3 protein: CASSSVRERVSYNEQFF. DNA of the CDR3: TGTGCCAGCAGCTCGGTTCGGGAGCGGGTGTCCTACAATGAGCAGTTCTTC.

This clone was seen a few times. This chain connects TRBV2 to TRBJ2-3, with no clear D. The CDR3 is 13 residues long. CDR1 and CDR2 (germline): SNHLY, FYNNEI. Trimming removed 4 bases at V and 2 bases at J, with 7 bases between. CDR3 nucleotide sequence: TGTGCCAGCAGTGGGCCTTACACAGATACGCAGTATTTT. As protein: CASSGPYTDTQYF.

The chain recombines TRBV5-4 with TRBJ2-2; D ambiguous. The CDR3 loop spans 14 amino acids. V lost 6 bases and J 5 bases, leaving 14 bases between the germline ends. CDR1 and CDR2 from the germline V gene are SGHNT and YYREEE (reference sequence). CDR3 bases: TGTGCCAGCACACAGTCAGACCCAACCGGGGAGCTGTTTTTT. Translated: CASTQSDPTGELFF.

The rearrangement joins TRBV28 to TRBJ2-7; 7 nucleotides agree with TRBD2. CDR3 length: 15 residues. The V segment lost 4 bases and the J segment 5 bases; nucleotides outside the gene matches: 11. Germline CDR1 reads MDHEN; CDR2 reads SYDVKM. The CDR3 DNA reads as TGTGCCAGCAGTTCACCAGCGGGGACGTCGAACGAGCAGTACTTC. This sequence encodes CASSSPAGTSNEQYF. The full variable domain, with the rest looked up from reference TRBV28 and TRBJ2-7, is DVKVTQSSRYLVKRTGEKVFLECVQDMDHENMFWYRQDPGLGLRLIYFSYDVKMKEKGDIPEGYSVSREKKERFSLILESASTNQTSMYLCASSSPAGTSNEQYFGPGTRLTVT.

The rearrangement joins TRBV15 to TRBJ2-3; 10 nucleotides line up with TRBD1. The CDR3 runs 17 residues. The germline gives CDR1 LNHNV, CDR2 YYDKDF (reference sequence). V lost 0 bases and J lost 5; bases outside the gene matches: 8. CDR3 sequence: CATSRDGTGDYRDTQYF. As DNA, the CDR3 is TGTGCCACCAGCAGAGATGGGACAGGGGATTATAGAGATACGCAGTATTTT.

The chain combines TRBV9 with TRBJ2-1; 10 positions match TRBD2. With 3 bases clipped from V and 5 bases from J, the junction kept 5 bases outside the gene matches. Germline loops: CDR1 SGDLS, CDR2 YYNGEE. The CDR3 totals 15 residues. The CDR3: CASSGGLAENNEQFF. The CDR3 nucleotides read TGTGCCAGCAGCGGAGGACTAGCGGAAAACAATGAGCAGTTCTTC.

In this sample, this clone turned up a few times. The chain carries TRBV30 and TRBJ1-1; no clear D gene. Germline lookup yields CDR1 GTSNPN and CDR2 SVGIG (reference sequence). Trimming took 4 bases from V and 10 from J, leaving 10 bases between them. This CDR3 has 10 residues. This CDR3 reads CAWIAGGAFF. The CDR3 DNA sequence: TGTGCCTGGATAGCCGGCGGAGCTTTCTTT.

The chain employs TRBV28 and TRBJ1-1, with 9 bases fitting TRBD1. Trimming at V came to 7 bases and at J to 5 bases, leaving 11 bases not matched to a gene. The CDR3 totals 15 residues. Germline CDR1 and CDR2: MDHEN and SYDVKM. CDR3 protein: CASTQWGQGGTEAFF. CDR3 DNA sequence: TGTGCCAGCACCCAGTGGGGACAGGGCGGGACTGAAGCTTTCTTT.

This clone was observed a single time. J is TRBJ2-2 and V is TRBV28; D is ambiguous. Deletions cut 1 base from V and 6 bases from J, with 9 bases between. The V gene's germline CDR1 is MDHEN and CDR2 SYDVKM. The CDR3 is 14 amino acids. The CDR3 DNA follows: TGTGCCAGCAGTTTATCTGGAGAGGCCGGGGAGCTGTTTTTT. It is translated as CASSLSGEAGELFF.

V and J are TRBV5-1 and TRBJ2-2, with D unresolved. V was shortened by 1 base and J by 5 bases, with 9 bases between the two germline ends. The CDR3 spans 14 residues. Germline CDR1 and CDR2: SGHRS and YFSETQ. CDR3 in amino acids: CASSLKRSTGELFF. As DNA, the CDR3 is TGCGCCAGCAGCTTGAAGAGGTCGACCGGGGAGCTGTTTTTT.

The rearrangement uses TRBV27 and TRBJ2-1; 9 positions match TRBD2. The CDR3 covers 16 residues. Germline trimming cut 4 bases from V and 3 bases from J; bases unmatched to any gene: 7. In germline, CDR1 is MNHEY, CDR2 SMNVEV (reference sequence). This CDR3 reads CASSSRLAVSYNEQFF. CDR3 nucleotides: TGTGCCAGCAGTTCCCGACTAGCGGTAAGCTACAATGAGCAGTTCTTC.

V usage is TRBV29-1 and J usage is TRBJ1-1; no firm D call. CDR3 size: 11 residues. V lost 4 bases to trimming and J lost 4 bases, with 7 bases between them. Germline values: CDR1 SQVTM, CDR2 ANQGSEA. CDR3 DNA: TGCAGCGTTGGTCCCAGCACTGAAGCTTTCTTT. Residues: CSVGPSTEAFF.

The chain carries TRBV14 and TRBJ2-1; the D gene is possibly TRBD2 (6 bases). Germline V gives CDR1 SGHDN, CDR2 FVKESK. This CDR3 contains 16 residues. V was clipped by 5 bases and J by 3 bases, with 17 bases between them. The CDR3 spells CASSSAFREDYNEQFF. DNA for the CDR3: TGTGCCAGCAGCTCAGCCTTTAGGGAGGACTACAATGAGCAGTTCTTC. The variable domain in full, completed from reference TRBV14 and TRBJ2-1, reads EAGVTQFPSHSVIEKGQTVTLRCDPISGHDNLYWYRRVMGKEIKFLLHFVKESKQDESGMPNNRFLAERTGGTYSTLKVQPAELEDSGVYFCASSSAFREDYNEQFFGPGTRLTVL.

The V call is TRBV7-9, the J call TRBJ2-1, with 9 bases aligning to TRBD1. CDR1 is SEHNR and CDR2 is FQNEAQ in the germline V gene (reference sequence). J lost 5 bases, V lost 3 bases, and 5 bases had no gene match. The length of the CDR3 is 15 residues. DNA of the CDR3: TGTGCCAGCAGCTTGACAGGGGGGGCGAACAATGAGCAGTTCTTC. Translation gives CASSLTGGANNEQFF.

The chain joins TRBV29-1 to TRBJ2-3; D possibly corresponds to TRBD2 (6 bases). Germline lookup yields CDR1 SQVTM and CDR2 ANQGSEA. CDR3 length: 15 amino acids. With 4 bases removed from V and 0 bases from J, the gap between germline ends came to 14 bases. The CDR3 region is CSVVGGGGSTDTQYF. The CDR3 bases are TGCAGCGTTGTCGGGGGTGGGGGGAGCACAGATACGCAGTATTTT.

The chain employs TRBV2 and TRBJ2-7; D might be TRBD2 (6 bases). V was clipped by 1 base and J by 2 bases, with 15 bases between them. Germline CDR1 reads SNHLY; CDR2 reads FYNNEI. The CDR3 has 16 amino acids. Here the CDR3 reads CASSEGVGLNPYEQYF. The CDR3 DNA follows: TGTGCCAGCAGTGAAGGGGTGGGACTTAACCCCTACGAGCAGTACTTC.